In its sample, the clone carrying this T cell receptor (beta chain) was seen once. This sample stems from a study of OX40 agonist ivuxolimab in advanced cancers. On the study more broadly: Across the patients, intravenous ivuxolimab was delivered every 2 weeks at 0.01 to 10 mg/kg. Cohort: roughly 80% men, mean age approximately 66, aged about 20 to 80. There were three patients with partial responses, one having hepatocellular carcinoma and two cutaneous melanoma.

V dropped 6 bases and J dropped 4; count of bases not matched to a gene: 5. This CDR3 has 15 residues. Germline assignment: CDR1 LNHDA and CDR2 SQIVND (reference sequence). TCRdb keeps only in-frame clones here, not all; method: immunoSEQ multiplex PCR. The table shows roughly 90,000 clones, with under 95% occurring only once. Patients with a history of autoimmune disease or on systemic immunosuppression were excluded. This TCR derives from an adult with an advanced solid tumor such as melanoma, head and neck, liver or kidney cancer. The specimen comprised CD4+ or CD8+ T cells sorted from blood, sampled in a trial of the OX40 agonist ivuxolimab. The rearrangement joins TRBV19 to TRBJ2-1, with 11 bases fitting TRBD1. The CDR3 DNA reads as TGTGCCAGTAGGAAGGACAGGGGGCTTTACAATGAGCAGTTCTTC. Translated: CASRKDRGLYNEQFF.